This entry concerns a single T cell receptor beta chain. This clonotype appeared many times. The clone's antigen remains unknown. Base qualities were left out, and no much larger clone turns up one base away. The library was produced with 5' RACE. The listed sequencing device is Illumina HiSeq 2500. A second roughly 6 to 12 cycle PCR used a sample-barcoded 5' primer and a J-beta primer mix. A unique molecular identifier was introduced onto each TCR beta cDNA molecule by a template-switch 5' adaptor carrying 12 random nucleotides. Each sample yielded at least 2.5 million CDR3-containing paired-end reads. First-strand cDNA was synthesized from all RNA with the Mint cDNA synthesis kit, primed by a TRBC-specific oligonucleotide. After uracil-DNA glycosylase treatment, a first 18-cycle PCR used universal primers M1SS and BC2_uni_R on all cDNA. In the authors' own workflow: Each sample was normalized by randomly selecting 1 million high-quality reads, each carrying a distinct molecular identifier. Instead of being binned into consensus sequences, reads with shared molecular identifiers were discarded. CDR3 identification, clonotype clustering and error correction used MiTCR with a Q25 quality threshold and the strictest error-elimination algorithm. A nonparametric unseen species model with Euler transformation was used to estimate lower-bound total TCR beta diversity. TCRdb reprocessing: public reads trimmed at Q25 with fastp, clones called with MiXCR, in-frame beta chains kept. Records with the same CDR3 protein are collapsed into one entry carrying the most frequent genes and DNA. The V and J calls and clone size come from TCRdb's table, not from the authors' own analysis. The sample data list 850,000 to 950,000 distinct CDR3 sequences, and less than 35% of these were observed just once. 17% of the sample is in the top ten clones.

This sample stems from a study of blood T cells in healthy people across ages (dated by TCRdb to about 2015). About the study as a whole: Template switching captured roughly one uniquely barcoded TCR beta cDNA molecule per two T cells in model experiments. Using deep sequencing normalized with unique cDNA molecular identifiers, the study measured how TCR beta repertoire diversity changes with age. Four age groups were formed from the donors: young (average approximately 16 years), middle-aged (around 37), aged (roughly 58) and long-lived (roughly 88). Donors of different ages were randomly distributed across sequencing lanes to avoid experimental bias. For two donors (one aged 18 to 30 and one aged 80 or older), the study analyzed two additional independent replicas of 1 million unique cDNA reads from the same blood draw. Results the study describes overall, beyond this receptor: Compared with the aged group, the long-lived group had more naive CD4+ T cells, fewer expanded clones and increased TCR diversity, a pattern suggesting age selection. As age increased, observed TCR beta diversity per million T cells dropped in a roughly linear way, and a significant reduction was already evident by age about 40. Estimates of total diversity from one million sequenced T cells were regarded as lower bounds and underestimates. Because donor CMV infection status was unknown, age-related changes in expanded clonotypes were potentially confounded. A strong correlation was found between observed TCR beta diversity and the percentage of naive T cells measured by flow cytometry. Since profiling was done on bulk unsorted PBMCs, naive and antigen-experienced compartments could not be conclusively compared.

In the germline V gene (reference sequence), CDR1 corresponds to MNHNY and CDR2 to SVGAGI. The junction shows trimming of 2 bases on V and 2 bases on J, and the gene matches do not reach 3 bases of it. The CDR3 runs 15 amino acids, cysteine and phenylalanine included. The read is trimmed to its CDR3 DNA, 45 bases read in frame from base 1. The donors were roughly 40 Caucasian individuals from Russia, aged about 6 to 95 years, who were systemically healthy. About 9.1 milliliters of peripheral blood were collected from each donor into EDTA-treated Vacutainer tubes. Ficoll-Paque density-gradient centrifugation was used to isolate PBMCs, with at least 7 million per sample. Trizol reagent was used to extract total RNA from the PBMCs, yielding at least 6 micrograms per sample. The percentages of naive CD45RAhigh/CD27high T cells were determined by flow cytometry on a PBMC aliquot from every donor.

The receptor was isolated from a woman older than 75 in good health. Sequencing was performed on blood. The chain couples TRBV6-6 to TRBJ1-5; TRBD1 aligns with 7 central bases. CDR3 sequence: CASSYATGGNQPQHF. The DNA is TGTGCCAGCAGTTACGCTACAGGGGGCAATCAGCCCCAGCATTTT.